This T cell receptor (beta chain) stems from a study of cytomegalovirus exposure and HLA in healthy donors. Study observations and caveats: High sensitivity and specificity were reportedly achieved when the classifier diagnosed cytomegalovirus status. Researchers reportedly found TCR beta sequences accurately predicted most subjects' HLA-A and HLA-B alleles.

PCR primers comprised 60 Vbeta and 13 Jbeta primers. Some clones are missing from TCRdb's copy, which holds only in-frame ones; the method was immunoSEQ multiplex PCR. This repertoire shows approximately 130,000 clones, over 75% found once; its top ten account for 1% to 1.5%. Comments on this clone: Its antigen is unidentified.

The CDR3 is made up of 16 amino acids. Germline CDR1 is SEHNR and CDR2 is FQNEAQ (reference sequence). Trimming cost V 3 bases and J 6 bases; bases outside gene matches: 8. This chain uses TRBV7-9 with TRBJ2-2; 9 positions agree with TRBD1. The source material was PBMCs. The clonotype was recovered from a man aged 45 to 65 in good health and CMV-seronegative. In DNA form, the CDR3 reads TGTGCCAGCAGCTTCCACGGGACAGGGAGGGCCGGGGAGCTGTTTTTT. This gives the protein CASSFHGTGRAGELFF.